The 22 T cell receptor beta chains below come from one sample, sequenced in a study of cytomegalovirus exposure and HLA in healthy donors. Primers included in the PCR were 60 Vbeta and 13 Jbeta primers. Assay used: immunoSEQ multiplex PCR; TCRdb lists only in-frame clones, some missing. The sample has 140,000 to 150,000 clones; approximately 68% are singletons. Sequenced sample: PBMCs. The receptors were sampled from a man in his forties in good health and CMV-seronegative.

The V call is TRBV30, the J call TRBJ1-2; maybe TRBD1 (5 bases). This CDR3 is 12 amino acids long. Germline V gene lookup returns CDR1 GTSNPN and CDR2 SVGIG (reference sequence). V was pared by 1 base and J by 8 bases, with 11 bases between. This chain's CDR3 is CAWSGGRSGYTF. The CDR3 DNA is TGTGCCTGGAGTGGGGGCCGATCGGGCTACACCTTC.

V usage is TRBV2 and J usage is TRBJ2-3; 7 bases are shared with TRBD2. This CDR3 spans 13 amino acids. V lost 2 bases to trimming and J lost 9 bases; unmatched junction nucleotides: 5. Germline V gene data show CDR1 as SNHLY and CDR2 as FYNNEI. CDR3 in amino acids: CASSEPLAATQYF. DNA for the CDR3: TGTGCCAGCAGTGAACCCCTAGCGGCCACGCAGTATTTT. Supplemented by reference TRBV2 and TRBJ2-3, the full variable domain reads EPEVTQTPSHQVTQMGQEVILRCVPISNHLYFYWYRQILGQKVEFLVSFYNNEISEKSEIFDDQFSVERPDGSNFTLKIRSTKLEDSAMYFCASSEPLAATQYFGPGTRLTVL.

The CDR3 is CASSLRGANGNTIYF. The CDR3 nucleotides read TGTGCCAGCAGCCTCAGGGGGGCGAATGGAAACACCATATATTTT. The chain is built from TRBV7-2 and TRBJ1-3, with 7 bases matching TRBD1. The CDR3 length is 15 residues. V trimming: 5 bases; J trimming: 3 bases; junction bases outside the gene matches: 7. Germline loops: CDR1 SGHTA, CDR2 FQGNSA.

The chain carries TRBV18 and TRBJ2-5; D might be TRBD1 (6 bases). The CDR3 loop spans 14 amino acids. The V gene lost 3 bases and the J gene lost 2 bases, with 10 bases spanning the gap. Per germline, CDR1 KGHSH and CDR2 LQKENI. The chain's CDR3 is CASSPRGTQETQYF. The CDR3 bases are TGTGCCAGCTCACCGCGAGGGACACAAGAGACCCAGTACTTC. Based on the CDR3 plus reference TRBV18 and TRBJ2-5, the full variable domain is NAGVMQNPRHLVRRRGQEARLRCSPMKGHSHVYWYRQLPEEGLKFMVYLQKENIIDESGMPKERFSAEFPKEGPSILRIQQVVRGDSAAYFCASSPRGTQETQYFGPGTRLLVL.

The chain has TRBV7-9 and TRBJ2-1, with D perhaps TRBD2 (7 bases). V was trimmed by 5 bases and J by 5 bases, leaving 19 bases between them. The germline CDR1 and CDR2 sequences are SEHNR and FQNEAQ (reference sequence). The CDR3 has 16 residues. In nucleotides, the CDR3 is TGTGCCAGCAGCCCAGATGGGGGGGCCGTGAACAATGAGCAGTTCTTC. This translates into CASSPDGGAVNNEQFF.

This chain joins TRBV4-3 and TRBJ2-3, with 10 bases matching TRBD1. CDR1 and CDR2 (germline): LGHNA, YSLEER. Trimming took 2 bases from V and 0 from J; bases not matched to a gene: 5. The CDR3 is 17 residues long. The CDR3 nucleotides read TGCGCCAGCAGCCAACTGACAGGGGGCGATAGCACAGATACGCAGTATTTT. Its protein product is CASSQLTGGDSTDTQYF.

In its sample, this clone was seen a few times. V is TRBV6-1 and J is TRBJ1-2; TRBD1 might be the D (5 bases). Per germline, CDR1 MNHNS and CDR2 SASEGT. Trimming took off 2 bases at V and 4 bases at J, with 14 bases between the two ends. This CDR3 spans 15 amino acids. The DNA for the CDR3 is TGTGCCAGCAGTGAAATGTGGGGGGGTAGCTATGGCTACACCTTC. Protein sequence: CASSEMWGGSYGYTF.

This clone was seen a handful of times. The CDR3 DNA reads as TGTGCCAGCAGTCCAGCGGGGGATACGCAGTATTTT. This encodes CASSPAGDTQYF. The V call is TRBV14, the J call TRBJ2-3, with 7 bases lining up with TRBD2. The V gene end was trimmed by 6 bases and the J gene end by 6 bases; junction bases not matched to a gene: 3. Per the germline V gene, CDR1 is SGHDN and CDR2 is FVKESK. The CDR3 is 12 amino acids.

The gene calls are TRBV2 and TRBJ1-4; no clear D gene. The CDR3 is made up of 17 amino acids. In germline, CDR1 is SNHLY, CDR2 FYNNEI. Between the trimmed V and J ends, which lost 6 bases and 0 bases, there was a span of 17 bases. CDR3 region: CASRGREEGTTNEKLFF. The CDR3 coding sequence is TGTGCCAGCAGAGGTAGAGAGGAGGGCACAACTAATGAAAAACTGTTTTTT.

The gene calls are TRBV6-1 and TRBJ1-5, with a tentative D call TRBD1 (6 bases). V gave up 7 bases and J gave up 5 bases, with 12 bases separating them. Germline-derived CDR1 and CDR2 are MNHNS and SASEGT. This CDR3 has 13 amino acids. The CDR3 DNA is TGTGCCAGCATGGGAGGGGGGCATCAGCCCCAGCATTTT. This gives the protein CASMGGGHQPQHF.

This clone has a handful of counts. The chain links TRBV6-4 to TRBJ2-1, with a weak D call TRBD2 (6 bases). Trimming stripped 5 bases from V and 6 bases from J, with 11 bases between. The CDR3 spans 13 residues. In germline, CDR1 is MRHNA, CDR2 SNTAGT. As DNA, the CDR3 is TGTGCCAGCAGTCGGGAGAGCCCCAATGAGCAGTTCTTC. Translation gives CASSRESPNEQFF.

The rearrangement links TRBV5-1 to TRBJ2-7; unclear D gene. With 0 bases removed from V and 4 bases from J, the gap between germline ends came to 11 bases. The CDR3 totals 14 residues. Germline V gene data show CDR1 as SGHRS and CDR2 as YFSETQ. CDR3 sequence (DNA): TGCGCCAGCAGCTTGGACAGCAGAGATTACGAGCAGTACTTC. It yields the protein CASSLDSRDYEQYF. The whole variable domain, filled in from reference TRBV5-1 and TRBJ2-7, reads KAGVTQTPRYLIKTRGQQVTLSCSPISGHRSVSWYQQTPGQGLQFLFEYFSETQRNKGNFPGRFSGRQFSNSRSEMNVSTLELGDSALYLCASSLDSRDYEQYFGPGTRLTVT.

The genes are TRBV5-4 and TRBJ2-3; the match to TRBD2 covers 8 bases. The CDR3 totals 14 residues. CDR1 and CDR2 (germline): SGHNT, YYREEE (reference sequence). The V and J ends lost 2 bases and 3 bases, in that order; junction bases with no gene match: 2. CDR3 DNA: TGTGCCAGCAGCTTTCAGCGGGGGACAGATACGCAGTATTTT. Protein product: CASSFQRGTDTQYF.

The chain has TRBV4-1 and TRBJ2-1, with 10 bases matching TRBD2. Trimming at V came to 1 base and at J to 2 bases, leaving 8 bases not matched to a gene. The CDR3 totals 18 residues. The germline CDR1 and CDR2 sequences are MGHRA and YSYEKL. The CDR3 DNA sequence: TGCGCCAGCAGCCAAGGGGGTAGCGGGGGGCGAGCCTACAATGAGCAGTTCTTC. Its translation: CASSQGGSGGRAYNEQFF.

The gene calls are TRBV27 and TRBJ1-5; D uncertain. Germline CDR1 reads MNHEY; CDR2 reads SMNVEV (reference sequence). Trimming pared 0 bases from V and 0 bases from J, leaving 12 bases between. The CDR3 has 17 amino acids. This CDR3 reads CASSLSGDPSSNQPQHF. The CDR3, as DNA: TGTGCCAGCAGTTTATCCGGGGATCCTTCTAGCAATCAGCCCCAGCATTTT.

This chain connects TRBV5-4 to TRBJ1-2; D unresolved. Germline CDR1 and CDR2: SGHNT and YYREEE (reference sequence). The V gene lost 6 bases and the J gene lost 4 bases, with 13 bases spanning the gap. The CDR3 runs 13 residues. The CDR3 DNA reads as TGTGCCAGCAAAAAGGGAGAGGTCTATGGCTACACCTTC. It translates to CASKKGEVYGYTF.

This chain connects TRBV7-6 to TRBJ2-2; 12 bases are a match to TRBD2. The ends lost 5 bases at V and 5 bases at J; junction bases unmatched: 21. Looked up from germline, CDR1 is SGHVS and CDR2 is FNYEAQ. This CDR3 is 21 amino acids long. CDR3: CASSPAARTSGIVGGTGELFF. CDR3 nucleotide sequence: TGTGCCAGCAGCCCAGCTGCCCGGACTAGCGGGATTGTCGGGGGGACCGGGGAGCTGTTTTTT. Full variable domain (remainder filled in from reference TRBV7-6 and TRBJ2-2): GAGVSQSPRYKVTKRGQDVALRCDPISGHVSLYWYRQALGQGPEFLTYFNYEAQQDKSGLPNDRFSAERPEGSISTLTIQRTEQRDSAMYRCASSPAARTSGIVGGTGELFFGEGSRLTVL.

The gene calls are TRBV7-8 and TRBJ1-2; TRBD1 agrees at 7 bases. Germline CDR1 reads SGHVS; CDR2 reads FQNEAQ. There are 14 residues in the CDR3. The J segment lost 2 bases and the V segment lost 3 bases, leaving 3 bases of the junction unmatched. The CDR3 nucleotides read TGTGCCAGCAGCTTCAACAGGGGCAACTATGGCTACACCTTC. This gives the protein CASSFNRGNYGYTF.

This clone was detected once. CDR3 bases: TGTGCCATCGGGCTAGCGGACCGATCAGATACGCAGTATTTT. Protein: CAIGLADRSDTQYF. The V and J genes are TRBV10-3 and TRBJ2-3; 7 bases map to TRBD2. Germline V gives CDR1 ENHRY, CDR2 SYGVKD. CDR3 length: 14 amino acids. J was trimmed by 4 bases and V by 8 bases; bases with no gene match: 9.

The chain is built from TRBV10-3 and TRBJ1-6; D possibly corresponds to TRBD1 (5 bases). There are 17 residues in the CDR3. V gave up 4 bases and J gave up 6 bases, with 19 bases separating them. Germline assignment: CDR1 ENHRY and CDR2 SYGVKD. CDR3: CAISGRSGGGFNSPLHF. In DNA form, the CDR3 reads TGTGCCATCAGTGGAAGGTCAGGCGGGGGATTTAATTCACCCCTCCACTTT.

This clone came up once. The chain has TRBV5-1 and TRBJ2-2, with D perhaps matching TRBD2 (5 bases). Per the germline V gene, CDR1 is SGHRS and CDR2 is YFSETQ. The V end was cut by 1 base, the J end by 4 bases, with 11 bases between. The CDR3 spans 15 residues. CDR3 nucleotides: TGCGCCAGCAGCTTGAGACCTGAGGGCACCGGGGAGCTGTTTTTT. Residues: CASSLRPEGTGELFF.

V usage is TRBV7-9 and J usage is TRBJ2-7; 7 bases fit TRBD2. CDR1 and CDR2 (germline): SEHNR, FQNEAQ (reference sequence). This CDR3 has 15 residues. V gave up 4 bases and J gave up 1 base; unmatched junction bases: 7. The DNA for the CDR3 is TGTGCCAGCAGCTCCAAGACTAGCCCATCCTACGAGCAGTACTTC. It codes for CASSSKTSPSYEQYF.